A single sample gave rise to the 2 T cell receptor beta chains below, sequenced in a study of blood T cell repertoires in COVID-19 (dated by TCRdb to the early 2020s). Library preparation used the immunoSEQ multiplex PCR assay. This is the immuneACCESS table as TCRdb keeps it, with only in-frame sequences that have V and J called. A part of the clones is gone; compared with another copy, unresolved V genes explain less than half, and the rest is unexplained. A total of 55,000 to 90,000 clones appear in this sample, more than 75% of them only once. The biggest ten clones account for roughly 1.5% of the sample. The sequencing input was peripheral blood. All receptors derive from a human donor in a cohort sampled during active COVID-19.

This clone was found once. This chain connects TRBV6-6 to TRBJ2-1; 14 bases line up with TRBD2. V gave up 6 bases and J gave up 9 bases; unmatched junction bases: 10. Germline-derived CDR1 and CDR2 are MNHNY and SVGAGI (reference sequence). This CDR3 is built from 16 residues. For the CDR3, the DNA is TGTGCCAGCAGGCTACGGGGGACTAGCGGGAGCCGTGAGCAGTTCTTC. It specifies CASRLRGTSGSREQFF.

The chain combines TRBV10-2 with TRBJ2-3, with D perhaps matching TRBD2 (6 bases). Trimming removed 0 bases from V and 0 bases from J, with 13 bases in between. Germline-derived CDR1 and CDR2 are WSHSY and SAAADI. This CDR3 has 17 residues. In DNA form, the CDR3 reads TGCGCCAGCAGTGAGTCATGGGGACTCCTGAGCACAGATACGCAGTATTTT. Its protein is CASSESWGLLSTDTQYF.